In this sample, the clone carrying this TCR beta chain turned up a few times. What it binds is not known. The record originates from a study of lymphopenia after photon versus proton radiotherapy. Study-wide findings and caveats: Relative stability marked proton patients; photon patients lost diversity and naive cells.

Sequencing used immunoSEQ multiplex PCR; TCRdb keeps in-frame clones, though not all of them. This repertoire shows some 30,000 clones, 89% found once; its top ten account for less than 8.5%. Trimming cost V 4 bases and J 4 bases, with 10 bases left between them. CDR1 MNHNS and CDR2 SASEGT come from the germline V gene. The CDR3 contains 14 residues. Sequenced material: peripheral blood, taken from a patient treated with proton-based radiotherapy. The chain links TRBV6-1 to TRBJ2-2; D may be TRBD1 (6 bases). The source of this sequence is a woman aged 70-85 years with pancreatic cancer. Some clones in this sample may be carry-over from other donors' samples. CDR3 amino acids: CASSGDTFTGELFF. CDR3 nucleotides: TGTGCCAGCAGTGGGGACACCTTCACCGGGGAGCTGTTTTTT.